Listed below are T cell receptor beta chains from one sample, sequenced in a study of shared clonotypes between healthy human individuals. Produced via immunoSEQ multiplex PCR; TCRdb's table is partial and in-frame only. The table shows over 2 million clones, with around 93% occurring only once. Sequenced sample: naive CD4+ T cells from PBMCs. The origin of the receptors is a man aged 18-30 years in good health. Some clones in this sample may be carry-over from other donors' samples. CDR3s include the opening cysteine and the closing phenylalanine or tryptophan.

v_call	cdr3_length	j_call	cdr3_aa
TRBV11-3	15	TRBJ2-1	CASSLGGGSSFEQFF
TRBV5-1	12	TRBJ2-5	CASSIWTETQYF
TRBV28	13	TRBJ1-3	CASSLTVGNTIYF
TRBV4-3	13	TRBJ2-7	CASSQGPGYEQYF
TRBV25-1	13	TRBJ2-7	CASSESSTYEQYF
TRBV4-1	18	TRBJ2-2	CASSHGLAGGRLTGELFF
TRBV6-1	15	TRBJ1-2	CASSELAGPNYGYTF
TRBV30	16	TRBJ1-5	CAWSVYRRDKNQPQHF
TRBV28	11	TRBJ2-7	CASSSRYEQYF
TRBV11-2	16	TRBJ2-1	CASSLGRGNSYNEQFF
TRBV15	12	TRBJ1-5	CATSRGRQPQHF
TRBV5-1	15	TRBJ2-3	CASSPRTSATDTQYF
TRBV27	14	NA	CASSFRGTSYEQYF
TRBV6-6	14	TRBJ2-3	CASSYSERADTQYF
TRBV7-9	15	TRBJ1-2	CASSHGQATFYGYTF
TRBV19	15	TRBJ1-1	CASSRQGGLDTEAFF
TRBV29-1	11	TRBJ1-1	CSVEERTEAFF
TRBV7-8	17	TRBJ2-7	CASSLALERLLSGEQYF
TRBV15	14	TRBJ1-2	CATQTDRRLSGYTF
TRBV7-9	14	TRBJ2-1	CASSLNSGYNEQFF
TRBV29-1	14	TRBJ2-7	CSVEDGDRVYEQYF
TRBV9	16	TRBJ1-3	CASSVALRGQGNTIYF
TRBV5-5	16	TRBJ2-5	CASSLTPGAEGETQYF
TRBV5-1	16	TRBJ1-2	CASSHRDAGPLGGYTF
TRBV7-9	16	TRBJ2-2	CASGARDLTVTGELFF
TRBV6-1	12	TRBJ2-1	CASSGRLHEQFF
TRBV27	13	TRBJ2-1	CASSLFGDNEQFF
TRBV19	15	TRBJ1-1	CASSGYARGRTEAFF
TRBV6-1	19	TRBJ2-7	CASSEAPGPVGTGKYEQYF
TRBV5-5	11	TRBJ2-7	CASSLLREQYF
TRBV5-1	13	TRBJ1-1	CASTQGIGLEAFF
TRBV2	15	TRBJ1-2	CASSEGNRAPRSYTF
TRBV19	14	TRBJ2-5	CASSTWTGQETQYF
TRBV6-4	12	TRBJ1-3	CASSDGRNTIYF
TRBV15	16	TRBJ2-1	CATSNTGFGSYNEQFF
TRBV6-6	14	TRBJ2-7	CASSSGVRTREQYF
TRBV2	13	TRBJ1-2	CASSNQEVYGYTF
TRBV10-3	18	TRBJ2-7	CAISGVGSGELLPYEQYF
TRBV19	16	TRBJ1-4	CASSILATTTNEKLFF
TRBV9	14	TRBJ2-3	CASGPGYGTDTQYF
TRBV2	13	TRBJ2-2	CASSLDSFRELFF
TRBV7-2	13	TRBJ1-3	CASSPLYGYTIYF
TRBV11-2	15	TRBJ2-3	CASSLGGLYTDTQYF
TRBV9	17	TRBJ2-5	CASSPGLAGGPGETQYF
TRBV19	15	TRBJ2-7	CASSIVLGPSYEQYF
TRBV7-6	13	TRBJ1-1	CASSQTRDTEAFF
TRBV4-1	16	TRBJ2-1	CASSSRRAYSYNEQFF
TRBV2	18	TRBJ1-4	CASRRQGGYPATNEKLFF
TRBV27	17	TRBJ2-3	CARGTRDQEGSADTQYF
TRBV5-4	14	TRBJ1-1	CASSLPPPGPEAFF
TRBV19	18	TRBJ2-3	CASRPPDPILGRTDTQYF
TRBV6-5	14	TRBJ1-1	CASSYLGTGHEAFF
TRBV29-1	13	TRBJ2-7	CSVEHSGGFEQYF
TRBV5-1	16	TRBJ1-2	CASSFTGDSANYGYTF
TRBV6-1	13	TRBJ2-2	CASTVGNTGELFF